This note documents a single T cell receptor beta chain sequence. The record originates from a study of T cells expressing NK-cell markers. Germline CDR1 is MNHNS and CDR2 is SASEGT. This CDR3 comprises 15 residues. TCRdb reprocessed the 5' RACE reads and stores each CDR3 protein as one record, lacking DNA. Recorded for this sample: some 340,000 distinct CDR3 sequences. Sequenced sample: blood T cells: a sorted CD56 or NKG2C T cell subset, CD4+ or CD8+ T cells, or bulk PBMC T cells (not recorded which). The receptor's source is a man between 18 and 69 years old in good health. This rearrangement joins TRBV6-1 to TRBJ1-1; the TCRdb call, TRBD1, lacks DNA for checking. The CDR3 loop is CASSQGQGTRTEAFF.